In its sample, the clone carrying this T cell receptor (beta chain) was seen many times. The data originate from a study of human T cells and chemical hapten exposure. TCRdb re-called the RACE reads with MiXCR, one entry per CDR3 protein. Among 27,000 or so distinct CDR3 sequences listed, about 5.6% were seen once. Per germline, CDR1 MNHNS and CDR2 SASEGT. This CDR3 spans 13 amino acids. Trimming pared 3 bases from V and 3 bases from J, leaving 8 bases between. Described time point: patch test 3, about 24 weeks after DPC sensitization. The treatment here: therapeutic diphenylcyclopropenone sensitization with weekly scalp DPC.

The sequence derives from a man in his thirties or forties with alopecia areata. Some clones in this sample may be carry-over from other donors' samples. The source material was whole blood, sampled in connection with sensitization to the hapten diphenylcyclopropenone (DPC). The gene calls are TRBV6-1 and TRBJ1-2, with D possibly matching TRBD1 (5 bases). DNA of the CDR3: TGTGCCAGCAGTGAGGGGGTGGACTATGGCTACACCTTC. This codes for CASSEGVDYGYTF.